Described below is a single T cell receptor (beta chain) sequence and its context. CDR3 size: 11 residues. Per the germline V gene, CDR1 is MNHEY and CDR2 is SVGAGI. V was cut by 5 bases and J by 3 bases, with 5 bases left in between. The data belong to a study of blood T cell repertoires in COVID-19. Seattle patients were enrolled during active infection and followed longitudinally. Only in-frame clones appear in the TCRdb table, and some are missing; sequencing was by immunoSEQ multiplex PCR. Of about 160,000 clones listed, approximately 93% were seen once; the top ten hold just under 2%. This receptor was identified in a woman aged 55-69 years with COVID-19, enrolled during active disease. This chain links TRBV6-5 with TRBJ2-7, with D possibly being TRBD2 (5 bases). The sample was peripheral blood. In DNA form, the CDR3 reads TGTGCCAGCAGTCGGGGCTACGAGCAGTACTTC. The encoded protein is CASSRGYEQYF.